This T cell receptor beta chain was recorded in a study of T cell responses to AZD1222 COVID-19 vaccine. The protocol was immunoSEQ multiplex PCR, while the TCRdb copy is restricted to in-frame clones and leaves out a portion. The sample has about 140,000 clones, roughly 90% seen once. This CDR3 comprises 16 residues. The junction had 4 bases not matched to a gene; V was cut back by 3 bases and J by 1 base. CDR1 and CDR2 (germline): LGHNA, YNFKEQ. This receptor was identified in an adult in good health. The chain has TRBV4-2 and TRBJ2-3; 10 bases align to TRBD2. Here the sequenced sample was peripheral blood, taken on day 0 of AZD1222 vaccination. The CDR3: CASSQTAGGGTDTQYF. CDR3 nucleotide sequence: TGTGCCAGCAGCCAGACAGCGGGGGGGGGCACAGATACGCAGTATTTT.